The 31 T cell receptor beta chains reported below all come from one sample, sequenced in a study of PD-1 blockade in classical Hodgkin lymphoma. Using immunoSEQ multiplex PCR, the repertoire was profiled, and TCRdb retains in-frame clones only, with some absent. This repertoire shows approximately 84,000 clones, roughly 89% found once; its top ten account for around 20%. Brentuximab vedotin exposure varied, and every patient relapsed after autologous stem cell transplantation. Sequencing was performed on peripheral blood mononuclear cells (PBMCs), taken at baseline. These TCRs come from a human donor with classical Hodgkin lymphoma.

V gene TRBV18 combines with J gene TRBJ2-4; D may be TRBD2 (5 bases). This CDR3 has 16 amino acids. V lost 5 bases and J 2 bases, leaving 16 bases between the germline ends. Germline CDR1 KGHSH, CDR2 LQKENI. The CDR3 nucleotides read TGTGCCAGCTCATCTCCCACCGGGATATCCAAAAACATTCAGTACTTC. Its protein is CASSSPTGISKNIQYF.

The DNA of the CDR3 is TGCGCCAGCAGCATTCCAAGCGGGAGGGGGAGAGATGAGCAGTTCTTC. Protein product: CASSIPSGRGRDEQFF. J is TRBJ2-1 and V is TRBV5-1; 10 positions agree with TRBD2. Per the germline V gene, CDR1 is SGHRS and CDR2 is YFSETQ. The length of the CDR3 is 16 residues. With V trimmed by 4 bases and J by 8 bases, 12 bases remained unmatched. The variable domain in full, completed from reference TRBV5-1 and TRBJ2-1, reads KAGVTQTPRYLIKTRGQQVTLSCSPISGHRSVSWYQQTPGQGLQFLFEYFSETQRNKGNFPGRFSGRQFSNSRSEMNVSTLELGDSALYLCASSIPSGRGRDEQFFGPGTRLTVL.

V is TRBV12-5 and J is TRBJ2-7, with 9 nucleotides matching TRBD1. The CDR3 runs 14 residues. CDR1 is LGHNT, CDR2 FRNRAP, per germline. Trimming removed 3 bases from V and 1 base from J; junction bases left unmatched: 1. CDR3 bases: TGTGCTAGTGGTTTCGGGACAGGGTCCTACGAGCAGTACTTC. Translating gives CASGFGTGSYEQYF.

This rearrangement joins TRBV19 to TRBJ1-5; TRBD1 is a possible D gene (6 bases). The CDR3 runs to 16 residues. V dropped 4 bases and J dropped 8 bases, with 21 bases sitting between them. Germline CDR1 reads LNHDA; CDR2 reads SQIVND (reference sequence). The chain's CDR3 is CASSRDFLGAGEPQHF. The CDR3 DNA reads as TGTGCCAGTAGTAGGGACTTCCTGGGGGCTGGGGAGCCCCAGCATTTT.

CDR3 bases: TGCAGCGTCGACAGCTATGGCTACACCTTC. It encodes CSVDSYGYTF. V gene TRBV29-1 combines with J gene TRBJ1-2; D might be TRBD1 (5 bases). The CDR3 runs to 10 residues. Trimming stripped 6 bases from V and 4 bases from J, with 6 bases between. Germline V lookup: CDR1 SQVTM, CDR2 ANQGSEA.

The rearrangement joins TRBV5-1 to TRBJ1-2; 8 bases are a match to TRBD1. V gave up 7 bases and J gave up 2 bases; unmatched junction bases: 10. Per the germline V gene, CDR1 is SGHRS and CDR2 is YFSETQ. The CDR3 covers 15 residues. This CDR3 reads CASHVPGQENYGYTF. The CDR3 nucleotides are TGCGCCAGCCATGTGCCGGGACAGGAAAACTATGGCTACACCTTC.

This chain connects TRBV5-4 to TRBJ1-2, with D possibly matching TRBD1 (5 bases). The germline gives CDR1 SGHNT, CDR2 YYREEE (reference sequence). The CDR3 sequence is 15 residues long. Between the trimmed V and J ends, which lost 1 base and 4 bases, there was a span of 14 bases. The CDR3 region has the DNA TGTGCCAGCAGCTTGTTGGACACCGGCCCCTATGGCTACACCTTC. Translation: CASSLLDTGPYGYTF.

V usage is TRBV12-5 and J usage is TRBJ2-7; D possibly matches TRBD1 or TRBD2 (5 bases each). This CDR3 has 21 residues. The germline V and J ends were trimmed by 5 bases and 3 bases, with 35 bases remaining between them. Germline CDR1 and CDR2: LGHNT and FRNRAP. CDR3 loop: CASGPGWRQGSPLAGFYEQYF. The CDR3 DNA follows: TGTGCTAGTGGTCCCGGCTGGAGGCAGGGATCTCCCCTGGCAGGTTTCTACGAGCAGTACTTC.

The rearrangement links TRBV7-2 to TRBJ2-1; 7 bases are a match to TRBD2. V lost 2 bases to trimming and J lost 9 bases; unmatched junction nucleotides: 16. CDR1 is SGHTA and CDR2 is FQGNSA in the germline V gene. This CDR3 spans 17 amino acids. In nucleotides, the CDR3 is TGTGCCAGCAGCTTACGAGGGACGGGAGGTTTACGGAGTGAGCAGTTCTTC. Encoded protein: CASSLRGTGGLRSEQFF.

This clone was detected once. The CDR3 DNA sequence: TGTGCCAGCAGTGAAGGACAGAATGGCTACACCTTC. Translating it yields CASSEGQNGYTF. This chain connects TRBV6-1 to TRBJ1-2, with D possibly TRBD1 on 5 matching bases. There are 12 residues in the CDR3. The germline V gene encodes CDR1 MNHNS and CDR2 SASEGT. Trimming removed 1 base from V and 6 bases from J, with 6 bases in between.

CDR3 sequence: CASSLVFGDEQYF. In DNA, the CDR3 is TGTGCCAGCAGCTTAGTTTTCGGGGACGAGCAGTACTTC. The chain links TRBV11-1 to TRBJ2-7, with D perhaps matching TRBD2 (5 bases). Trimming stripped 1 base from V and 5 bases from J, with 9 bases between. This CDR3 region has 13 residues. Germline CDR1 SGHAT, CDR2 FQDESV (reference sequence).

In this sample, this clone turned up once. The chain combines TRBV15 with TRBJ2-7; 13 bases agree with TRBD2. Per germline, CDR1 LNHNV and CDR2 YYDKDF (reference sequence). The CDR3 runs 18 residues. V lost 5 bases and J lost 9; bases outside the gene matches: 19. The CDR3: CATSPRTSGSGGLRGQYF. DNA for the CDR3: TGTGCCACCAGCCCCCGGACTAGCGGGAGCGGGGGGCTACGAGGGCAGTACTTC. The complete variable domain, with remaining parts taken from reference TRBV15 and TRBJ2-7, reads DAMVIQNPRYQVTQFGKPVTLSCSQTLNHNVMYWYQQKSSQAPKLLFHYYDKDFNNEADTPDNFQSRRPNTSFCFLDIRSPGLGDTAMYLCATSPRTSGSGGLRGQYFGPGTRLTVT.

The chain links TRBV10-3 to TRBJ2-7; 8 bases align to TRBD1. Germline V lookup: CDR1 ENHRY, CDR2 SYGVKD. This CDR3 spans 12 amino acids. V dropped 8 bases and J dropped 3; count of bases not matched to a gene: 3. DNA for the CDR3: TGTGCCATCGGTGGACAGGGCTACGAGCAGTACTTC. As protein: CAIGGQGYEQYF.

The CDR3 is CASSEMNRGTNGYTF. The CDR3 nucleotides read TGTGCCAGCAGTGAAATGAACAGGGGGACCAATGGCTACACCTTC. The chain carries TRBV2 and TRBJ1-2; 8 bases match TRBD1. This CDR3 region has 15 residues. J gave up 6 bases and V 2 bases, and 8 bases lay outside the gene matches. Germline loops: CDR1 SNHLY, CDR2 FYNNEI.

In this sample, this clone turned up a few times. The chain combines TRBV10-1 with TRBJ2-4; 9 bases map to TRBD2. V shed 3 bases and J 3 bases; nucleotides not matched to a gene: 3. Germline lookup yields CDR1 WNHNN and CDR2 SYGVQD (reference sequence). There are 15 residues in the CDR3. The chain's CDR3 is CASSDPTSGKNIQYF. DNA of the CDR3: TGCGCCAGCAGTGACCCGACTAGCGGCAAAAACATTCAGTACTTC.

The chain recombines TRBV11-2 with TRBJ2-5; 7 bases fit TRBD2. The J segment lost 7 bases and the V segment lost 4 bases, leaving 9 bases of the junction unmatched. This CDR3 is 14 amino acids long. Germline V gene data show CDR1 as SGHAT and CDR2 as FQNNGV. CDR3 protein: CASSSWGLPGTQYF. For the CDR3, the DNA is TGTGCCAGCAGCTCATGGGGACTACCAGGGACCCAGTACTTC. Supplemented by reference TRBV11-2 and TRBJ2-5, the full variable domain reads EAGVAQSPRYKIIEKRQSVAFWCNPISGHATLYWYQQILGQGPKLLIQFQNNGVVDDSQLPKDRFSAERLKGVDSTLKIQPAKLEDSAVYLCASSSWGLPGTQYFGPGTRLLVL.

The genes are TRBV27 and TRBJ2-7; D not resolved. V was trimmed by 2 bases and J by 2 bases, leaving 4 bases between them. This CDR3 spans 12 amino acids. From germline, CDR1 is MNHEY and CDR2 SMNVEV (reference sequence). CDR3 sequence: CASSLGTYEQYF. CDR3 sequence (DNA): TGTGCCAGCAGTTTAGGGACCTACGAGCAGTACTTC.

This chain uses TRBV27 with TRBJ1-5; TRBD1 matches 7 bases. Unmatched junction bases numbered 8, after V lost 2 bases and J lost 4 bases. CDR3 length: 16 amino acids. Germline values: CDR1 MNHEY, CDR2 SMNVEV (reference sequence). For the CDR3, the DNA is TGTGCCAGCAGTTTAAGCCGACGGGACAGTAATCAGCCCCAGCATTTT. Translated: CASSLSRRDSNQPQHF.

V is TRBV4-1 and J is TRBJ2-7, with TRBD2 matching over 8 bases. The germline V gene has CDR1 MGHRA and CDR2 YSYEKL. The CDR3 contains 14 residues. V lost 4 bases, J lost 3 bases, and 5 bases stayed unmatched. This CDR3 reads CASSLPGGSYEQYF. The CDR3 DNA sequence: TGCGCCAGCAGCCTGCCGGGGGGGAGCTACGAGCAGTACTTC.

Here the CDR3 reads CASSPPGVETQYF. CDR3 bases: TGTGCCAGCAGCCCCCCGGGGGTTGAGACCCAGTACTTC. V is TRBV5-6 and J is TRBJ2-5; weak D call: TRBD2 (6 bases). CDR3 length equals 13 residues. The ends were cut back, 4 bases at V and 5 bases at J, with 12 bases in the middle. Germline V gene sequence: CDR1 SGHDT, CDR2 YYEEEE.

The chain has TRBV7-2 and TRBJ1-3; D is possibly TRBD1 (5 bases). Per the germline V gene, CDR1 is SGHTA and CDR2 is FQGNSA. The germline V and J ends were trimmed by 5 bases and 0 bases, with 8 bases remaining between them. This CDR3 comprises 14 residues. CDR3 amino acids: CASSRDSSGNTIYF. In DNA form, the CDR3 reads TGTGCCAGCAGCCGCGACAGCTCTGGAAACACCATATATTTT.

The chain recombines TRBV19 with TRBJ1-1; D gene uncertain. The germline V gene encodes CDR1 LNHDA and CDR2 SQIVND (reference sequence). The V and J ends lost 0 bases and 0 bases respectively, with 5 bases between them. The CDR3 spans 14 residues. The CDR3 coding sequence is TGTGCCAGTAGTATAGATGCGGTGAACACTGAAGCTTTCTTT. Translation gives CASSIDAVNTEAFF.

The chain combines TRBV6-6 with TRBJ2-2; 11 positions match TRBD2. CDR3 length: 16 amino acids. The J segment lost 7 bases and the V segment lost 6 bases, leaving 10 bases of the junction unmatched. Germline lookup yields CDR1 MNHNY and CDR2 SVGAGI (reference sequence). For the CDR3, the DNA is TGTGCCAGCAGACCACTAGCGGGAGATGTAGGCGGGGAGCTGTTTTTT. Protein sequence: CASRPLAGDVGGELFF.

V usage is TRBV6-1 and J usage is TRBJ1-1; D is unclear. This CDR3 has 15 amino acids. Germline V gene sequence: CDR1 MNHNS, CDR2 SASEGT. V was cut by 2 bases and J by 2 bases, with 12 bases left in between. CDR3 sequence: CASSESRRANTEAFF. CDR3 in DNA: TGTGCCAGCAGTGAAAGTCGTAGGGCAAACACTGAAGCTTTCTTT.

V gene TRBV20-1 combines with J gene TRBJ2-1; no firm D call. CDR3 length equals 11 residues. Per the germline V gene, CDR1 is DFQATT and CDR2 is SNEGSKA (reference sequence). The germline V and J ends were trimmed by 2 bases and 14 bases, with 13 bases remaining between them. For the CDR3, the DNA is TGCAGTGCTAGACCTTATGGATTTGAGTTCTTC. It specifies CSARPYGFEFF.

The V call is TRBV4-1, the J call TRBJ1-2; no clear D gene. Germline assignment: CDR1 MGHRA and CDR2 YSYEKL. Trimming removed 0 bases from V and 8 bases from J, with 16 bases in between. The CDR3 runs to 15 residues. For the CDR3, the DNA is TGCGCCAGCAGCCAAGATCCGGGCAGAACTAACGGCTACACCTTC. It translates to CASSQDPGRTNGYTF.

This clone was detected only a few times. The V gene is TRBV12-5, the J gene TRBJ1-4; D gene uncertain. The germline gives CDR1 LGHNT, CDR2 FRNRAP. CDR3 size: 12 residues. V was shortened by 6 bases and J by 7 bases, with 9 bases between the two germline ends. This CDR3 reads CASGDNGEKLFF. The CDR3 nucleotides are TGTGCTAGTGGGGATAACGGTGAAAAACTGTTTTTT.

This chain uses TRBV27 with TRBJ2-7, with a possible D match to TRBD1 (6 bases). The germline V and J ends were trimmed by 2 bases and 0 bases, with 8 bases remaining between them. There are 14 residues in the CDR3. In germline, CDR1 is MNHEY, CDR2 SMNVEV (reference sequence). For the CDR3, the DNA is TGTGCCAGCAGTTTAGCGGACAGCTCCTACGAGCAGTACTTC. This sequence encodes CASSLADSSYEQYF.

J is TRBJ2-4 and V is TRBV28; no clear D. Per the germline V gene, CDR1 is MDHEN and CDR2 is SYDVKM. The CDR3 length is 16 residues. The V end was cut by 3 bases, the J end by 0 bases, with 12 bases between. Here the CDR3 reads CASSLGGNIAKNIQYF. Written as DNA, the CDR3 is TGTGCCAGCAGTTTGGGTGGAAACATAGCCAAAAACATTCAGTACTTC. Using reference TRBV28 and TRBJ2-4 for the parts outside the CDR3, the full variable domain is DVKVTQSSRYLVKRTGEKVFLECVQDMDHENMFWYRQDPGLGLRLIYFSYDVKMKEKGDIPEGYSVSREKKERFSLILESASTNQTSMYLCASSLGGNIAKNIQYFGAGTRLSVL.

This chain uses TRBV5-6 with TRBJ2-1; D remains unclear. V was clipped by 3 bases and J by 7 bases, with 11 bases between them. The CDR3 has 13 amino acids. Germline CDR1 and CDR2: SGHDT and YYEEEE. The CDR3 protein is CASSSFGANEQFF. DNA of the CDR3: TGTGCCAGCAGCTCGTTCGGCGCAAATGAGCAGTTCTTC.

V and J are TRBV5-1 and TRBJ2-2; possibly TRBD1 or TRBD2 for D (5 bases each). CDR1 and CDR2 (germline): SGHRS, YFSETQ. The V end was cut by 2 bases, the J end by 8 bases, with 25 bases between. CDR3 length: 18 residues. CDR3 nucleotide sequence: TGCGCCAGCAGCTTCCAAGCCCCCGGGACCGCCGGGATGGGGGAGCTGTTTTTT. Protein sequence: CASSFQAPGTAGMGELFF.